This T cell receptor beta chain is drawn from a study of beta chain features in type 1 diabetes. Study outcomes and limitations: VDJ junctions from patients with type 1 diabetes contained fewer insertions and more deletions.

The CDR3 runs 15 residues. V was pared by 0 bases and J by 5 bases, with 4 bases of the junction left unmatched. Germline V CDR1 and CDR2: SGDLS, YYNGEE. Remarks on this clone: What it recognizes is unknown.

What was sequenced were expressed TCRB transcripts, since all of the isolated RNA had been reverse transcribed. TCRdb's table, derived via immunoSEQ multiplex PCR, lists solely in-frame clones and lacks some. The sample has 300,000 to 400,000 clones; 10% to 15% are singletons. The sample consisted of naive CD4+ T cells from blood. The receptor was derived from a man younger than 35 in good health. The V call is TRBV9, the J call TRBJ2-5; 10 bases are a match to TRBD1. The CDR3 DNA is TGTGCCAGCAGCGTAGAGACAGGGGGCAGGGAGACCCAGTACTTC. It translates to CASSVETGGRETQYF.